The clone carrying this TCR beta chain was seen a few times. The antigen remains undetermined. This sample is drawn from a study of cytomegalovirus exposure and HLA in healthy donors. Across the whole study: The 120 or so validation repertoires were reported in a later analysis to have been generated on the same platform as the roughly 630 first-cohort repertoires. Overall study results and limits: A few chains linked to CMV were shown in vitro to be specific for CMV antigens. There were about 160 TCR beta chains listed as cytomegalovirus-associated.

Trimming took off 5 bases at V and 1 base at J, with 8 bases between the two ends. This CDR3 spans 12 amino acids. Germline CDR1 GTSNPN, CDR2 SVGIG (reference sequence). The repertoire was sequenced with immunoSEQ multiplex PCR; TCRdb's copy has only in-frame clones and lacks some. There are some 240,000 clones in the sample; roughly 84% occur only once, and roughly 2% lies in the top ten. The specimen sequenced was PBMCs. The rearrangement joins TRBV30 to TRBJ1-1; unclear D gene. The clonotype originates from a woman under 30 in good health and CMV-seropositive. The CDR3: CAWGDGNTEAFF. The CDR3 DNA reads TGTGCCTGGGGAGACGGGAACACTGAAGCTTTCTTT.